One and the same sample provided the 24 T cell receptor beta chains below, sequenced in a study of blood T cell repertoires in COVID-19. Measured with immunoSEQ multiplex PCR; TCRdb has only the in-frame clones, and not every one. The top ten hold under 3.5% of the sample, which has 200,000 to 250,000 clones, 80% to 90% seen once. The source material was peripheral blood. The receptors originated from a young man with COVID-19, enrolled during active disease.

This chain links TRBV21-1 with TRBJ1-2; the table's TRBD1 call for D was not verified on the DNA. TRBV21-1 is noted as a pseudogene. The CDR3 consists of 15 residues. CDR3 protein: CASSKEQGAGYGYTF. CDR3 in DNA: TGTGCCAGCAGCAAAGAGCAGGGGGCGGGCTATGGCTACACCTTC.

V is TRBV30 and J is TRBJ1-3; 7 positions agree with TRBD1. Germline V lookup: CDR1 GTSNPN, CDR2 SVGIG (reference sequence). Trimming removed 3 bases from V and 0 bases from J; junction bases left unmatched: 8. CDR3 length: 16 amino acids. CDR3 sequence reads: CAWRTGTETSGNTIYF. The DNA of the CDR3 is TGTGCCTGGAGGACCGGGACAGAGACCTCTGGAAACACCATATATTTT.

This CDR3 reads CASSVIGGGNTIYF. CDR3 sequence (DNA): TGTGCCAGCAGCGTAATAGGGGGTGGAAACACCATATATTTT. V gene TRBV9 combines with J gene TRBJ1-3; weak D call: TRBD1 (6 bases). CDR1 is SGDLS and CDR2 is YYNGEE in the germline V gene. This CDR3 has 14 residues. V lost 1 base, J lost 3 bases, and 8 bases lay in between.

This chain links TRBV3-1 (or the pseudogene TRBV3-2) with TRBJ2-7, with 9 positions matching TRBD1. Germline CDR1 is LGHDT and CDR2 is YNNKEL (reference sequence). CDR3 length: 15 amino acids. J was trimmed by 4 bases and V by 3 bases; bases with no gene match: 7. The DNA for the CDR3 is TGTGCCAGCAGCCAGATGACAGGGGGTTTATACGAGCAGTACTTC. This gives the protein CASSQMTGGLYEQYF.

The gene calls are TRBV6-5 and TRBJ1-1, with D tentatively TRBD1 (6 bases). Trimming took off 2 bases at V and 5 bases at J, with 18 bases between the two ends. Germline CDR1 is MNHEY and CDR2 is SVGAGI. This CDR3 contains 16 residues. DNA of the CDR3: TGTGCCAGCAGTTACGGGGGGGGCAGACTGGGGACTGAAGCTTTCTTT. Translation: CASSYGGGRLGTEAFF.

This chain uses TRBV11-3 with TRBJ2-7; 7 positions match TRBD2. Per germline, CDR1 SGHNT and CDR2 YENEEA. This CDR3 is built from 15 residues. With V trimmed by 1 base and J by 3 bases, 6 bases remained unmatched. CDR3 region: CASSLGAGAYYEQYF. CDR3 DNA: TGTGCCAGCAGCTTAGGGGCGGGAGCTTACTACGAGCAGTACTTC.

This sequence joins TRBV19 and TRBJ1-1; 9 bases are shared with TRBD1. The V gene's germline CDR1 is LNHDA and CDR2 SQIVND (reference sequence). This CDR3 region has 15 residues. J was trimmed by 5 bases and V by 5 bases; bases with no gene match: 9. CDR3 loop: CASSGWDRELTEAFF. The CDR3 DNA sequence: TGTGCCAGTAGTGGATGGGACAGGGAGCTAACTGAAGCTTTCTTT.

V usage is TRBV5-6 and J usage is TRBJ1-4; TRBD1 might be the D (6 bases). With 3 bases removed from V and 5 bases from J, the gap between germline ends came to 14 bases. Germline-derived CDR1 and CDR2 are SGHDT and YYEEEE. The CDR3 is 15 residues long. CDR3 sequence reads: CASSSSGTLNEKLFF. The CDR3 DNA sequence: TGTGCCAGCAGCTCCTCCGGGACACTGAATGAAAAACTGTTTTTT.

This chain uses TRBV11-2 with TRBJ2-6, with a possible D match to TRBD1 (6 bases). Between the trimmed V and J ends, which lost 5 bases and 0 bases, there was a span of 20 bases. The CDR3 totals 19 residues. Germline CDR1 and CDR2: SGHAT and FQNNGV. The CDR3 DNA reads as TGTGCCAGCAGCACTACCCTTCCGACAGGACGCTCTGGGGCCAACGTCCTGACTTTC. This encodes CASSTTLPTGRSGANVLTF.

This chain connects TRBV5-4 to TRBJ2-7, with TRBD2 matching 9 bases. The germline CDR1 and CDR2 sequences are SGHNT and YYREEE (reference sequence). The trim removed 7 bases at V and 2 bases at J, leaving 13 bases unmatched. This CDR3 is built from 16 residues. The CDR3 nucleotides are TGTGCCAGCCGGACAATAGGCGGGAGGGGGCCCTACGAGCAGTACTTC. Residues: CASRTIGGRGPYEQYF. Variable domain in full (rest from reference TRBV5-4 and TRBJ2-7): ETGVTQSPTHLIKTRGQQVTLRCSSQSGHNTVSWYQQALGQGPQFIFQYYREEENGRGNFPPRFSGLQFPNYSSELNVNALELDDSALYLCASRTIGGRGPYEQYFGPGTRLTVT.

The chain combines TRBV10-3 with TRBJ1-3; TRBD1 matches 10 bases. Per the germline V gene, CDR1 is ENHRY and CDR2 is SYGVKD. With 5 bases clipped from V and 7 bases from J, the junction kept 17 bases outside the gene matches. This CDR3 has 18 residues. The CDR3 region has the DNA TGTGCCATCAGTAAGACAGGGGGCGAAGATCTGTGGGGGAACACCATATATTTT. This sequence encodes CAISKTGGEDLWGNTIYF.

The chain is built from TRBV19 and TRBJ2-7; 11 nucleotides line up with TRBD2. The V gene's germline CDR1 is LNHDA and CDR2 SQIVND (reference sequence). The V segment lost 7 bases and the J segment 3 bases; nucleotides outside the gene matches: 14. CDR3 length equals 17 residues. In nucleotides, the CDR3 is TGTGCCAGTACCGGTCCCAAACTAGCGGGAGAGGGCTACGAGCAGTACTTC. Translating it yields CASTGPKLAGEGYEQYF.

The chain joins TRBV29-1 to TRBJ1-1, with D possibly matching TRBD1 (5 bases). The CDR3 contains 12 residues. From germline, CDR1 is SQVTM and CDR2 ANQGSEA. V lost 6 bases and J 4 bases, leaving 12 bases between the germline ends. CDR3 nucleotides: TGCAGCGTCCCACGTGGGGCCACTGAAGCTTTCTTT. As protein: CSVPRGATEAFF.

The chain couples TRBV3-1 (or the pseudogene TRBV3-2) to TRBJ2-7; tentative D call: TRBD1 (6 bases). Germline V lookup: CDR1 LGHDT, CDR2 YNNKEL (reference sequence). The CDR3 has 15 amino acids. Trimming stripped 4 bases from V and 6 bases from J, with 19 bases between. CDR3 bases: TGTGCCAGCAGCCCTCGGGACACTTCTGACCTCGAGCAGTACTTC. Protein: CASSPRDTSDLEQYF.

This clone has just a few counts. The chain couples TRBV6-5 to TRBJ1-2; the match to TRBD1 covers 8 bases. J lost 5 bases, V lost 6 bases, and 8 bases had no gene match. This CDR3 spans 14 amino acids. The germline V gene encodes CDR1 MNHEY and CDR2 SVGAGI. The CDR3 loop reads CASRLQTGEYGYTF. CDR3 nucleotides: TGTGCCAGCAGACTACAGACAGGGGAGTATGGCTACACCTTC.

The chain is built from TRBV20-1 and TRBJ2-1; 8 bases line up with TRBD1. Trimming removed 3 bases from V and 6 bases from J; junction bases left unmatched: 13. The CDR3 is 16 residues long. Germline V gene data show CDR1 as DFQATT and CDR2 as SNEGSKA (reference sequence). DNA for the CDR3: TGCAGTGCTAGTACCGGCACAGGGGGTTATAGCAATGAGCAGTTCTTC. It yields the protein CSASTGTGGYSNEQFF.

V gene TRBV19 combines with J gene TRBJ2-3; TRBD2 matches at 7 bases. This CDR3 is built from 15 residues. Germline V gives CDR1 LNHDA, CDR2 SQIVND (reference sequence). V trimming: 3 bases; J trimming: 4 bases; junction bases outside the gene matches: 7. Written as DNA, the CDR3 is TGTGCCAGTAGTATGTTCCTAGCGGATGCAGATACGCAGTATTTT. It translates to CASSMFLADADTQYF.

This chain joins TRBV27 and TRBJ2-6; possibly TRBD1 for D (6 bases). V was trimmed by 2 bases and J by 1 base, leaving 15 bases between them. Germline CDR1 reads MNHEY; CDR2 reads SMNVEV (reference sequence). This CDR3 comprises 18 residues. CDR3 amino acids: CASSLRRIQGSGANVLTF. The CDR3 DNA sequence: TGTGCCAGCAGTTTACGACGAATACAGGGTTCTGGGGCCAACGTCCTGACTTTC.

The J gene is TRBJ2-1, the V gene TRBV27; 11 bases line up with TRBD2. The length of the CDR3 is 15 residues. With V trimmed by 5 bases and J by 6 bases, 6 bases remained unmatched. From germline, CDR1 is MNHEY and CDR2 SMNVEV (reference sequence). CDR3 loop: CASSPGTSGLNEQFF. CDR3 bases: TGTGCCAGCAGTCCTGGGACTAGCGGCCTCAATGAGCAGTTCTTC.

This rearrangement joins TRBV19 to TRBJ1-5, with D possibly being TRBD1 (5 bases). The germline V and J ends were trimmed by 5 bases and 3 bases, with 17 bases remaining between them. The CDR3 is 16 amino acids. The germline V gene encodes CDR1 LNHDA and CDR2 SQIVND (reference sequence). This CDR3 is CASSSLDGHINQPQHF. DNA for the CDR3: TGTGCCAGTAGTTCCTTGGACGGACATATCAATCAGCCCCAGCATTTT.

The chain carries TRBV6-1 and TRBJ1-2; D gene uncertain. This CDR3 is 15 amino acids long. Trimming removed 0 bases from V and 5 bases from J, with 13 bases in between. Germline CDR1 reads MNHNS; CDR2 reads SASEGT. CDR3 sequence (DNA): TGTGCCAGCAGTGAAGCCGCCAGGACTACATATGGCTACACCTTC. The encoded protein is CASSEAARTTYGYTF.

This chain connects TRBV14 to TRBJ1-1; 9 bases align to TRBD1. There are 14 residues in the CDR3. The V gene's germline CDR1 is SGHDN and CDR2 FVKESK. The trim removed 5 bases at V and 4 bases at J, leaving 5 bases unmatched. This CDR3 is CASSAGTGITEAFF. The DNA of the CDR3 is TGTGCCAGCAGCGCCGGGACAGGGATCACTGAAGCTTTCTTT.

The chain couples TRBV5-8 to TRBJ1-2; TRBD1 aligns across 7 bases. Losses at the gene ends were 4 bases for V and 4 bases for J; bases not matched to a gene: 7. This CDR3 region has 14 residues. Germline V CDR1 and CDR2: SGHTS, YDEGEE. For the CDR3, the DNA is TGTGCCAGCAGCGGTCGACAGGGTACCTATGGCTACACCTTC. As protein: CASSGRQGTYGYTF.

This chain joins TRBV5-6 and TRBJ1-4, with D possibly matching TRBD1 (6 bases). This CDR3 region has 18 residues. CDR1 SGHDT and CDR2 YYEEEE come from the germline V gene. V shed 4 bases and J shed 0 bases, with 19 bases lying between them. CDR3 region: CASSPRSSNRATNEKLFF. The DNA for the CDR3 is TGTGCCAGCAGCCCACGAAGTAGTAACAGGGCAACTAATGAAAAACTGTTTTTT.